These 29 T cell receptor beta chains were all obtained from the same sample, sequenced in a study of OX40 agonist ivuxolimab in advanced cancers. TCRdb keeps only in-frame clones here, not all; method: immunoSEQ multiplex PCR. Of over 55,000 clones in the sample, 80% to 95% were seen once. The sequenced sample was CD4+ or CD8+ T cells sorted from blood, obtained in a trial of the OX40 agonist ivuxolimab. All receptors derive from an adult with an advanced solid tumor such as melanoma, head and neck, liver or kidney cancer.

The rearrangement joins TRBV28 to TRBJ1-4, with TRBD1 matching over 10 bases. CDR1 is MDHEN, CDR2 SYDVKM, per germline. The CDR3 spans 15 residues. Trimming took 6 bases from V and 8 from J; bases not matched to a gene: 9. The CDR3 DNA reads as TGTGCCAGCAGGGGCGGACAGGGGGGGTTCGAAAAACTGTTTTTT. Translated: CASRGGQGGFEKLFF.

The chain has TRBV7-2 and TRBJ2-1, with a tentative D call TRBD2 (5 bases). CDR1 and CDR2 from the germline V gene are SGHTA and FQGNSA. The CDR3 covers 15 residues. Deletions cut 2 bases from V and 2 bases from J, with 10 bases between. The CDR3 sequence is CASSLSASTYNEQFF. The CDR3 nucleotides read TGTGCCAGCAGCTTATCGGCTAGCACCTACAATGAGCAGTTCTTC.

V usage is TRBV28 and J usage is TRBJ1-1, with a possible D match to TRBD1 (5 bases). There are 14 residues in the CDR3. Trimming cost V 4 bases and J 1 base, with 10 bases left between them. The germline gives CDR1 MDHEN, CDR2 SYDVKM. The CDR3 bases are TGTGCCAGCAGTTCTCAGGGCAGGAACACTGAAGCTTTCTTT. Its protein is CASSSQGRNTEAFF.

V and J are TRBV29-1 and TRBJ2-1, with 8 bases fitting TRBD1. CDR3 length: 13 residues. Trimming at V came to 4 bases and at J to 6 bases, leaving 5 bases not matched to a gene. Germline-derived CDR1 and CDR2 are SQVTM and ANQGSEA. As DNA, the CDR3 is TGCAGCGTTGGGCAGGGGGCCTTCAATGAGCAGTTCTTC. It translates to CSVGQGAFNEQFF.

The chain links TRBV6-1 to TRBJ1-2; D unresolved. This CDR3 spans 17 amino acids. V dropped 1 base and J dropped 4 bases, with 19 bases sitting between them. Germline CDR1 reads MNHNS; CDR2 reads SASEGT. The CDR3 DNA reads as TGTGCCAGCAGTGAAGGGATCGGGCGGGTCTTCGGCTATGGCTACACCTTC. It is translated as CASSEGIGRVFGYGYTF.

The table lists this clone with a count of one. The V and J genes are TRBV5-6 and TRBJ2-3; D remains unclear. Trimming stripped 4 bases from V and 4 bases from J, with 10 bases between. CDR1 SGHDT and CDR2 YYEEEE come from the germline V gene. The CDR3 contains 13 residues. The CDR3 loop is CASSPTGADTQYF. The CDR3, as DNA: TGTGCCAGCAGCCCGACTGGGGCAGATACGCAGTATTTT.

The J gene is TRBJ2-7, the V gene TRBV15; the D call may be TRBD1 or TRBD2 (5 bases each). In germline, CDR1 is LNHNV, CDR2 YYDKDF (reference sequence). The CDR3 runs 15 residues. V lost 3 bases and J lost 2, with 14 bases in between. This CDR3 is CATSRGTTLAYEQYF. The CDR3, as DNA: TGTGCCACCAGCAGGGGGACGACACTCGCCTACGAGCAGTACTTC.

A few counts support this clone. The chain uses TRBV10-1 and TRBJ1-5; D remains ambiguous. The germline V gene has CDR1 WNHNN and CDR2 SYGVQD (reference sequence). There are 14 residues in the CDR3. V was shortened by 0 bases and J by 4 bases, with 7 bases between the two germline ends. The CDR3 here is CASSESGRNQPQHF. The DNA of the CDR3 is TGCGCCAGCAGTGAGTCCGGCAGGAATCAGCCCCAGCATTTT.

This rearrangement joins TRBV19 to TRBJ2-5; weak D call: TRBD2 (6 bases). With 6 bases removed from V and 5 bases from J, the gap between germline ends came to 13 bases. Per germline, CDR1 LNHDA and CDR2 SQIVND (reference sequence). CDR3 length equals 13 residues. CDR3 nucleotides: TGTGCCAGTAGCAGTTTCGCGGGGGAGACCCAGTACTTC. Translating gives CASSSFAGETQYF.

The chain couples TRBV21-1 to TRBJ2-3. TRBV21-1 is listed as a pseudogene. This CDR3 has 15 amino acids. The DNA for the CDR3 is TGTGCCAGCAGCAAAAGTCGACGGATCACAGATACGCAGTATTTT. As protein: CASSKSRRITDTQYF.

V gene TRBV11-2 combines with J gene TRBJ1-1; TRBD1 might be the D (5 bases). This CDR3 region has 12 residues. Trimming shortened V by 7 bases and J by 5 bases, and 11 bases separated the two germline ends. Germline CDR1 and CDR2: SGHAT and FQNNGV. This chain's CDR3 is CASTGGGTEAFF. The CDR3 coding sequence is TGTGCCAGCACCGGGGGGGGTACTGAAGCTTTCTTT.

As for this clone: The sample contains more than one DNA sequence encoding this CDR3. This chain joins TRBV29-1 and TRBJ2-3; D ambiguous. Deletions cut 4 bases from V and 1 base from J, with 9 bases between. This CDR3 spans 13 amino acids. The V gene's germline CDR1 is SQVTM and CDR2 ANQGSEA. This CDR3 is CSVVVGGTDTQYF. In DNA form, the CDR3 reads TGCAGCGTTGTAGTTGGGGGCACAGATACGCAGTATTTT.

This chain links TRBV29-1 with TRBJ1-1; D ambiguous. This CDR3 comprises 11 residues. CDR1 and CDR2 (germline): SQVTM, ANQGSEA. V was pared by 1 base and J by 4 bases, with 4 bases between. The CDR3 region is CSVEVVTEAFF. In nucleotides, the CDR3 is TGCAGCGTTGAAGTTGTCACTGAAGCTTTCTTT.

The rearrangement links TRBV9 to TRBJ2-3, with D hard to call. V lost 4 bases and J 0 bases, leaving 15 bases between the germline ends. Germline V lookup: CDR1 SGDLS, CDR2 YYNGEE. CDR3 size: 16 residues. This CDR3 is CASSRPLRQSTDTQYF. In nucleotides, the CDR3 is TGTGCCAGCAGCCGGCCTTTGCGCCAGAGCACAGATACGCAGTATTTT.

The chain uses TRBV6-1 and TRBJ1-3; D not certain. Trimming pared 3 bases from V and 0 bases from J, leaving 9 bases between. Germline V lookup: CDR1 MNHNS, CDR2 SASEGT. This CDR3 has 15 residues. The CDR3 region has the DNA TGTGCCAGCAGTGAGGCGGCCAACTCTGGAAACACCATATATTTT. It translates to CASSEAANSGNTIYF.

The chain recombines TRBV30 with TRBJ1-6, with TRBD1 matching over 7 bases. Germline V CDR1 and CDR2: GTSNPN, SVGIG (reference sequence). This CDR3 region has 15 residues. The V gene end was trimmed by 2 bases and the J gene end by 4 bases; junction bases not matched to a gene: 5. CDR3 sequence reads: CAWSSRGRYNSPLHF. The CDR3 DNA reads TGTGCCTGGAGTTCGAGGGGGCGATATAATTCACCCCTCCACTTT.

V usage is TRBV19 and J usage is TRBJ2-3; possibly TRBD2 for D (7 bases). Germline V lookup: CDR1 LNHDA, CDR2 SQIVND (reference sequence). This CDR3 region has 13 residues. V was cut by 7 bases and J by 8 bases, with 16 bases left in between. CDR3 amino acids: CASTMRGRGTQYF. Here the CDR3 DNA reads TGTGCCAGTACCATGAGGGGGAGGGGTACGCAGTATTTT.

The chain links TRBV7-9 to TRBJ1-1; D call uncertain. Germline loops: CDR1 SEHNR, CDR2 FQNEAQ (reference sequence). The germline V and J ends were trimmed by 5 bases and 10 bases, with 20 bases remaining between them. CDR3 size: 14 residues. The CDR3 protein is CASSPAGVLSGAFF. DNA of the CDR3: TGTGCCAGCAGCCCAGCTGGGGTCCTCAGCGGAGCTTTCTTT.

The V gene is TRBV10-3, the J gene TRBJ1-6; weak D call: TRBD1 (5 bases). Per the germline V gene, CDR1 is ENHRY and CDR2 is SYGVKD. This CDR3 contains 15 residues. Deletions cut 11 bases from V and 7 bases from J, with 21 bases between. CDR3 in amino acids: CALNWAGRKNSPLHF. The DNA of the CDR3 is TGTGCCCTCAATTGGGCGGGACGGAAAAATTCACCCCTCCACTTT.

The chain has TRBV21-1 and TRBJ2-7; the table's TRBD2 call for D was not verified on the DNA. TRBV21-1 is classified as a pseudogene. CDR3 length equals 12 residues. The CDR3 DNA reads TGTGCCAGCAATAACGAGACTAACGAGCAGTACTTC. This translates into CASNNETNEQYF.

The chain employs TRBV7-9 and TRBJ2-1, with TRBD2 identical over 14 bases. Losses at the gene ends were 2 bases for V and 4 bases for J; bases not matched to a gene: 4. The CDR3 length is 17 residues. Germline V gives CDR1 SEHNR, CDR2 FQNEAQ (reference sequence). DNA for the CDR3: TGTGCCAGCAGCTTAATGCGACTAGCGGGAGGGTACAATGAGCAGTTCTTC. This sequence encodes CASSLMRLAGGYNEQFF.

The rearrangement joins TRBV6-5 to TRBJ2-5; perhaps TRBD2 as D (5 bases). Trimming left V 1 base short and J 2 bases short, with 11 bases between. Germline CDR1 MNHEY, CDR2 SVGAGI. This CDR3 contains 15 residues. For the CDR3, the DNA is TGTGCCAGCAGTTACTTTCCGGGAAAACAAGAGACCCAGTACTTC. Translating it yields CASSYFPGKQETQYF.

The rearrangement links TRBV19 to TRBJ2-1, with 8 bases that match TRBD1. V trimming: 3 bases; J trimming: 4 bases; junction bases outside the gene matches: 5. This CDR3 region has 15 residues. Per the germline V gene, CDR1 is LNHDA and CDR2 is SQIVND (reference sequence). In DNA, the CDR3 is TGTGCCAGTAGTATGGGGACAGGAGCTTACAATGAGCAGTTCTTC. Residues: CASSMGTGAYNEQFF.

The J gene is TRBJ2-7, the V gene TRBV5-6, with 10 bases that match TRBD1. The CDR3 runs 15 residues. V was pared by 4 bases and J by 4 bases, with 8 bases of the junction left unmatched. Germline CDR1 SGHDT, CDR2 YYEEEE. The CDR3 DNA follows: TGTGCCAGCAGCGCCGGGCCGGGACAGGGGTACGAGCAGTACTTC. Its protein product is CASSAGPGQGYEQYF.

The CDR3 bases are TGTGCCATTGAGCGGGGACTTAACACCGGGGAGCTGTTTTTT. It codes for CAIERGLNTGELFF. The chain recombines TRBV10-3 with TRBJ2-2, with TRBD2 identical over 7 bases. CDR3 length: 14 residues. Germline V CDR1 and CDR2: ENHRY, SYGVKD. V lost 9 bases, J lost 2 bases, and 6 bases stayed unmatched.

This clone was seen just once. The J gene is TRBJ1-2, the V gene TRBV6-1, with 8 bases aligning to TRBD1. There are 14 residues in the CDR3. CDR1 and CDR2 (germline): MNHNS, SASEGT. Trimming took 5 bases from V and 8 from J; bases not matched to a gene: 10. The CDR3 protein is CASSPLGQGLGYTF. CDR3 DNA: TGTGCCAGCAGTCCCCTAGGACAGGGACTAGGCTACACCTTC.

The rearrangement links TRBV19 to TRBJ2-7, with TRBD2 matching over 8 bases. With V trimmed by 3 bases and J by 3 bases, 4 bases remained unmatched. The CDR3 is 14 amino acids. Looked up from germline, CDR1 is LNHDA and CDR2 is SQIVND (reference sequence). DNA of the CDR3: TGTGCCAGTAGTATGGGCCGGGGGGGCTACGAGCAGTACTTC. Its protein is CASSMGRGGYEQYF.

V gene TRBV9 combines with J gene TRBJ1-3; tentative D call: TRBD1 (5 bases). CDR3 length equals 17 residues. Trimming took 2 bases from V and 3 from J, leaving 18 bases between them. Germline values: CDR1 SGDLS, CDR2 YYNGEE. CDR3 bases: TGTGCCAGCAGCGTGGGACTTGATGTGGGTAGTGGAAACACCATATATTTT. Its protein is CASSVGLDVGSGNTIYF.

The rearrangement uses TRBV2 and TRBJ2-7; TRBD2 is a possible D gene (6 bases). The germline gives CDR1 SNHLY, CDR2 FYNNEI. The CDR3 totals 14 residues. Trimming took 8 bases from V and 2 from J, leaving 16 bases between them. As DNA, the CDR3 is TGTGCCAGCCAACCTGGGACTCCCGCCTACGAGCAGTACTTC. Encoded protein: CASQPGTPAYEQYF.